Included here is one TCR beta chain sequence, with context. The data are from a study of cytomegalovirus exposure and HLA in healthy donors. Study overall: Clustering assigned 81% of the approximately 400 genotyped donors to the Caucasian-associated ancestry cluster.

This CDR3 is 15 amino acids long. CDR1 and CDR2 (germline): SGHVS, FNYEAQ. V dropped 1 base and J dropped 5 bases, with 11 bases sitting between them. The PCR ran on 60 Vbeta and 13 Jbeta primers. Source study methods: A later analysis counted 65 million to 95 million unique TCR beta chains, around 10 million shared. Generated by immunoSEQ multiplex PCR, the TCRdb table keeps only in-frame clones and is missing some. V and J calls plus clone size are reproduced from that table; the DNA served to infer D and trimming. The listing contains 85,000 or so clones. The sequence derives from a woman aged 25 to 45 in good health and CMV-seronegative. J is TRBJ2-2 and V is TRBV7-6, with D maybe TRBD2 (6 bases). Sequencing was performed on PBMCs. Written as DNA, the CDR3 is TGTGCCAGCAGCTTAGTGGTAGGAGGGACCGGGGAGCTGTTTTTT. Protein sequence: CASSLVVGGTGELFF.